This paragraph reports one TCR beta chain. The antigen is unknown. The PCR employed 60 Vbeta primers together with 13 Jbeta primers. The assay was immunoSEQ multiplex PCR, and TCRdb's table has in-frame clones only and misses some. The ten most abundant clones cover approximately 0.69% of a sample with 29,000 or so clones. This specimen comes from a study of cytomegalovirus exposure and HLA in healthy donors. For the study at large: Out of 398 genotyped donors, less than 85% belonged to the Caucasian-associated ancestry cluster. The study's findings and limits: Sequencing probably produced one cluster of sequence variants that were highly shared. Both high specificity and high sensitivity reportedly marked the classifier's diagnosis of cytomegalovirus status. Rare TCR sequences dominated, though some public TCRs recurred in many donors.

The trim removed 6 bases at V and 5 bases at J, leaving 7 bases unmatched. Germline lookup yields CDR1 MDHEN and CDR2 SYDVKM. This CDR3 contains 15 residues. The sample was PBMCs. This receptor was identified in a man aged 25 to 40 in good health and CMV-seronegative. The rearrangement uses TRBV28 and TRBJ2-7; 13 positions match TRBD2. The CDR3 sequence: CASSPLAGGPNEQYF. The CDR3 nucleotides read TGTGCCAGCAGCCCACTAGCGGGAGGGCCTAACGAGCAGTACTTC. The whole variable domain, remainder taken from reference TRBV28 and TRBJ2-7, is DVKVTQSSRYLVKRTGEKVFLECVQDMDHENMFWYRQDPGLGLRLIYFSYDVKMKEKGDIPEGYSVSREKKERFSLILESASTNQTSMYLCASSPLAGGPNEQYFGPGTRLTVT.